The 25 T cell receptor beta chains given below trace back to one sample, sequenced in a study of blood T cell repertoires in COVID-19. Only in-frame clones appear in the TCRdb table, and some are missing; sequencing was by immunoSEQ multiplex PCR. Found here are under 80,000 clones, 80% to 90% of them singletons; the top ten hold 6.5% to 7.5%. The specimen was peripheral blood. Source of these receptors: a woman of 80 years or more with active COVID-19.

CDR3 protein: CAISESGVGRPGELFF. The CDR3 nucleotides are TGTGCCATCAGTGAGAGCGGGGTCGGGCGGCCCGGGGAGCTGTTTTTT. The J gene is TRBJ2-2, the V gene TRBV10-3; TRBD2 matches 7 bases. Germline V gives CDR1 ENHRY, CDR2 SYGVKD. The CDR3 covers 16 residues. Trimming removed 2 bases from V and 6 bases from J; junction bases left unmatched: 9.

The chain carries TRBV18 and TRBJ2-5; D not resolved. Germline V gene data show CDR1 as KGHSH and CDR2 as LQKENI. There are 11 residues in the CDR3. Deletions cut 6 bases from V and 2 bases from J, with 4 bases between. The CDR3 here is CASSPQETQYF. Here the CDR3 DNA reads TGTGCCAGCTCCCCTCAAGAGACCCAGTACTTC.

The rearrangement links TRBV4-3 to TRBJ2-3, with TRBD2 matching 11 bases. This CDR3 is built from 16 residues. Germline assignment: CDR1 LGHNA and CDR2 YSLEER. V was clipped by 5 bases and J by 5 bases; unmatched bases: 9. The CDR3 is CASSGRLAGLEDTQYF. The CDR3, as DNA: TGCGCCAGCAGCGGCCGACTAGCGGGACTTGAAGATACGCAGTATTTT.

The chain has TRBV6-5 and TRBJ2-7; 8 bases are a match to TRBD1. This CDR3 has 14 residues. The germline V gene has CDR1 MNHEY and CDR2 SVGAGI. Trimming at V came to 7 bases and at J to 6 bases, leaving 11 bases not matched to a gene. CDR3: CASIVWQGAVEQYF. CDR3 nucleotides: TGTGCCAGCATCGTTTGGCAGGGGGCAGTCGAGCAGTACTTC.

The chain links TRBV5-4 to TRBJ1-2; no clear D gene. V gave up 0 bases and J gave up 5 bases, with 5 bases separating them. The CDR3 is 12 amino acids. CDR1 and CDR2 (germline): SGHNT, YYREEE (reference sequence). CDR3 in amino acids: CASSLVAYGYTF. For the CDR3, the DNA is TGTGCCAGCAGCTTGGTGGCATATGGCTACACCTTC.

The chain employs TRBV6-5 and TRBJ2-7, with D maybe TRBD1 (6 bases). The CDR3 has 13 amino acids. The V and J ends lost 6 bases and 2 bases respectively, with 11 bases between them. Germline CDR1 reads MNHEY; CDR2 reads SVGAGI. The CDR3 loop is CASRRDRTYEQYF. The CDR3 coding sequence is TGTGCCAGCAGACGAGACAGGACCTACGAGCAGTACTTC.

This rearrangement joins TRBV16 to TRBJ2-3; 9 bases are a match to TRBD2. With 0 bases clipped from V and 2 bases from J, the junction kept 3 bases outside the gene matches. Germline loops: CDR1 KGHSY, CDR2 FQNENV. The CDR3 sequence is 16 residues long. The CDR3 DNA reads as TGTGCCAGCAGCCAATCTGCGGGAGGGCTCACAGATACGCAGTATTTT. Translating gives CASSQSAGGLTDTQYF.

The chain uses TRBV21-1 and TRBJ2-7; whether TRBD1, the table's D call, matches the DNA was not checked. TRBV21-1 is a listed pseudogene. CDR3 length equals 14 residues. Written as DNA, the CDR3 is TGTGCCAGCAGCAAGCGGACAGGGGTAACCGAGCAGTACTTC. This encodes CASSKRTGVTEQYF.

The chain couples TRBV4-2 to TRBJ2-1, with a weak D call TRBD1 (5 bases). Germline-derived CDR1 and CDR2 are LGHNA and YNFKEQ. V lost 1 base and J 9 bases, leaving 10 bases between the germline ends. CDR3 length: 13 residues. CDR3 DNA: TGTGCCAGCAGCCAAGGGGGCCTGAGTGAGCAGTTCTTC. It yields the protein CASSQGGLSEQFF.

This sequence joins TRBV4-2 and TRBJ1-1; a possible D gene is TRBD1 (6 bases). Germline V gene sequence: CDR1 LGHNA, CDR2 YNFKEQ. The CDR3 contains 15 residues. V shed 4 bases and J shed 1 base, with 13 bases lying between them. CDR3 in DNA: TGTGCCAGCAGCCTCCCAGGGGCGGGGAACACTGAAGCTTTCTTT. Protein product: CASSLPGAGNTEAFF.

CDR3 nucleotides: TGCAGCGTCACCGCGGACACTACCTACGAGCAGTACTTC. The encoded protein is CSVTADTTYEQYF. This chain joins TRBV29-1 and TRBJ2-7; the D gene is possibly TRBD1 (5 bases). The V and J ends lost 6 bases and 2 bases respectively, with 14 bases between them. The germline V gene encodes CDR1 SQVTM and CDR2 ANQGSEA. The CDR3 covers 13 residues.

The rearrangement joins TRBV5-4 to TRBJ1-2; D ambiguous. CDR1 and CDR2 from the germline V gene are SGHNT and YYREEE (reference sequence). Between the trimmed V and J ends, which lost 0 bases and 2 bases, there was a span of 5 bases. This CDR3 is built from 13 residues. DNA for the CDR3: TGTGCCAGCAGCTTGGAACAGAACTATGGCTACACCTTC. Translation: CASSLEQNYGYTF.

The CDR3 spells CASSLDQGRWIRNEQFF. The CDR3 DNA reads as TGTGCCAGCAGCTTGGACCAGGGTCGGTGGATAAGGAATGAGCAGTTCTTC. The chain uses TRBV5-6 and TRBJ2-1; D is possibly TRBD1 (5 bases). This CDR3 spans 17 amino acids. Germline V lookup: CDR1 SGHDT, CDR2 YYEEEE. Trimming took 0 bases from V and 7 from J, leaving 20 bases between them.

CDR3 loop: CASSEPTGARETQYF. The CDR3 coding sequence is TGTGCCAGCAGTGAGCCTACAGGAGCTAGAGAGACCCAGTACTTC. V and J are TRBV25-1 and TRBJ2-5, with D possibly TRBD1 on 5 matching bases. V dropped 3 bases and J dropped 4 bases, with 15 bases sitting between them. Germline V gene data show CDR1 as MGHDK and CDR2 as SYGVNS. The CDR3 loop spans 15 amino acids.

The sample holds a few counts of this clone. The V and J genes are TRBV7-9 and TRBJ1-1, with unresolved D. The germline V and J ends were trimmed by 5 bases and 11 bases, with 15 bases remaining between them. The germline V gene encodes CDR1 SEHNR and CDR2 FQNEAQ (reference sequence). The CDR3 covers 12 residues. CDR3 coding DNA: TGTGCCAGCAGCCCCCCGGAGGGTAACGCTTTCTTT. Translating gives CASSPPEGNAFF.

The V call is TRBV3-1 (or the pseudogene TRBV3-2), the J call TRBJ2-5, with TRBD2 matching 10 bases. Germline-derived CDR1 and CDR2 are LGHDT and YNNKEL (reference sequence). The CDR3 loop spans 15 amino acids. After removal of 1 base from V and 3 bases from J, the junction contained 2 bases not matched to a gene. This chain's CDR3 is CASSQVGTSEETQYF. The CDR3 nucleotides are TGTGCCAGCAGCCAAGTTGGGACTAGCGAAGAGACCCAGTACTTC.

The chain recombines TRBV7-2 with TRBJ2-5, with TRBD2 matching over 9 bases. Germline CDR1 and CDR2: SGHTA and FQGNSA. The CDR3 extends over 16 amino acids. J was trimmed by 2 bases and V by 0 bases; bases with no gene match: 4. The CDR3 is CASSLALTSGQETQYF. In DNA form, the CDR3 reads TGTGCCAGCAGCTTAGCTTTGACTAGCGGACAAGAGACCCAGTACTTC.

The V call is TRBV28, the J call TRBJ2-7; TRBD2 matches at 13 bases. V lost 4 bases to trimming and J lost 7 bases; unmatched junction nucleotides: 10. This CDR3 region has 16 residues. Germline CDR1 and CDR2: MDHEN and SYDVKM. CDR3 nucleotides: TGTGCCAGCAGTTCGCTCGGGACTAGCGGGACAGGGGAGCAGTACTTC. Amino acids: CASSSLGTSGTGEQYF. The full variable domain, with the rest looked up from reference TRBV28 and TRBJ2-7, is DVKVTQSSRYLVKRTGEKVFLECVQDMDHENMFWYRQDPGLGLRLIYFSYDVKMKEKGDIPEGYSVSREKKERFSLILESASTNQTSMYLCASSSLGTSGTGEQYFGPGTRLTVT.

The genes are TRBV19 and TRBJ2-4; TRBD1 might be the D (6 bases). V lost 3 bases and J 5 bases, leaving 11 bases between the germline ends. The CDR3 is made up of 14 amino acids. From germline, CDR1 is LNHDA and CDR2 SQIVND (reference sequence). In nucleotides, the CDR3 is TGTGCCAGTAGTATGGGGGCCGGGGAAAACATTCAGTACTTC. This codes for CASSMGAGENIQYF.

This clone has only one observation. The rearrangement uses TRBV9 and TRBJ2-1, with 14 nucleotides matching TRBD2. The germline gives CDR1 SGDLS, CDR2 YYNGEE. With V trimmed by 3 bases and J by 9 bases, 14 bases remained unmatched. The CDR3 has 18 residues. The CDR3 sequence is CASSGKTSGRAIDSEQFF. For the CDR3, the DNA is TGTGCCAGCAGCGGGAAGACTAGCGGGAGGGCGATTGATAGTGAGCAGTTCTTC.

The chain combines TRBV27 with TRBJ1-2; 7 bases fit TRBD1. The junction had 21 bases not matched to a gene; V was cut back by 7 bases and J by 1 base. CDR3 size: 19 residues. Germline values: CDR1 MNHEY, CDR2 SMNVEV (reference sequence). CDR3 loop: CASTEPPPTGEVFNYGYTF. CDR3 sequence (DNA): TGTGCCAGCACCGAACCCCCTCCCACAGGGGAGGTCTTTAACTATGGCTACACCTTC.

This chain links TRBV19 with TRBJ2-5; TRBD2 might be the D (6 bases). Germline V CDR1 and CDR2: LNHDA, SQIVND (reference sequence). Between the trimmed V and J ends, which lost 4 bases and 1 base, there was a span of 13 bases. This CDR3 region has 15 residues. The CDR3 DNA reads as TGTGCCAGTAGTACCTCGGGGGTGCCCCAAGAGACCCAGTACTTC. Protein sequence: CASSTSGVPQETQYF.

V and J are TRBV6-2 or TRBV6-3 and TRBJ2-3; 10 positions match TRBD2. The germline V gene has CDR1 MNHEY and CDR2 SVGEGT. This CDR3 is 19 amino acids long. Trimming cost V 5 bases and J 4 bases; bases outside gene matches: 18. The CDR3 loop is CASSNPSGSARVRADTQYF. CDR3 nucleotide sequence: TGTGCCAGCAGTAATCCTAGCGGGAGCGCCCGTGTGAGGGCAGATACGCAGTATTTT.

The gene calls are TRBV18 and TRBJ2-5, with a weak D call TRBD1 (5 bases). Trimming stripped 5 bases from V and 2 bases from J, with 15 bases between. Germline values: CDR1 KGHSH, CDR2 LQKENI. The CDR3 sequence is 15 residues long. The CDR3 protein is CASSFFTGAQETQYF. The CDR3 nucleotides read TGTGCCAGCTCATTTTTCACAGGAGCGCAAGAGACCCAGTACTTC.

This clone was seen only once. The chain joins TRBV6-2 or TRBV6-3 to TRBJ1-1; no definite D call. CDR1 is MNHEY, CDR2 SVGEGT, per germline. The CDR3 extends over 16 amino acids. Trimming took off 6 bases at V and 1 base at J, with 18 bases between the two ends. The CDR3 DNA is TGTGCCAGCAGCCGACGGGCGGGATTGGGGAACACTGAAGCTTTCTTT. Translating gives CASSRRAGLGNTEAFF.